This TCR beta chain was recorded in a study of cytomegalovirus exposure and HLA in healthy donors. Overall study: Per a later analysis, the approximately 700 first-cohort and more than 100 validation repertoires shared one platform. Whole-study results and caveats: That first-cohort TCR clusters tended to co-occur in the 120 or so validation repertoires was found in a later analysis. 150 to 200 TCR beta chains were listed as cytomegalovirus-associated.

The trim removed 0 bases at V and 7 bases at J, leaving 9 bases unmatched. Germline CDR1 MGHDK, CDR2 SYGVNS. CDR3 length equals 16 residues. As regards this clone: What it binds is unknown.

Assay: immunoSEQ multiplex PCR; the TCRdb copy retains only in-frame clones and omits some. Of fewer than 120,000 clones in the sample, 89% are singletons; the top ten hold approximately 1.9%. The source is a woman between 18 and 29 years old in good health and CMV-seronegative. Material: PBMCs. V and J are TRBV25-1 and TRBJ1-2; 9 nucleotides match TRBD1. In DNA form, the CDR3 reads TGTGCCAGCAGTGAATACCCCACCGGGACAGGGTCTGGCTACACCTTC. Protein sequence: CASSEYPTGTGSGYTF.